A selection of T cell receptor beta chains follows, all from one sample in a study of blood T cell repertoires in COVID-19. The method was immunoSEQ multiplex PCR; TCRdb's version includes in-frame clones alone and lacks a portion of them. The repertoire holds approximately 210,000 clones, with around 84% as singletons. Source material: PBMCs or T cells enriched from blood (not recorded which). The receptors here all came from a man aged 25-45 years with acute COVID-19. CDR3s include the opening cysteine and the closing phenylalanine or tryptophan. Fields, in order: clone size, J gene, V gene, D gene, CDR3 DNA, CDR3 protein. The D gene is left open where the match is weak. The listing skips clone size in some rows; elsewhere it reads once, few, many or a size class.

-,TRBJ1-6,TRBV5-6,TRBD1,TGTGCCAGCAGCGAAACCGGGACAGGTGATTCACCCCTCCACTTT,CASSETGTGDSPLHF
-,TRBJ1-2,TRBV4-1,-,TGCGCCAGCAGCCAGGGACACTCCAGTGTCTATGGCTACACCTTC,CASSQGHSSVYGYTF
-,TRBJ1-3,TRBV24-1,-,TGTGCCACTCCGACAGTACGGGTCCCTGGAAACACCATATATTTT,CATPTVRVPGNTIYF
-,TRBJ1-2,TRBV2,-,TGTGCCAGCAGTGAAGGCCCGGGAGGCGGCTACACCTTC,CASSEGPGGGYTF
-,TRBJ1-1,TRBV6-5,-,TGTGCCAGCAGTTACTCGATTGGGCAGGGGAGAGCAGCTTTCTTT,CASSYSIGQGRAAFF
-,TRBJ2-1,TRBV5-4,TRBD1,TGTGCCAGCAGCCCCCAGGACAGGACAGGGAATGAGCAGTTCTTC,CASSPQDRTGNEQFF
once,TRBJ2-1,TRBV3-1/TRBV3-2,TRBD1,TGTGCCAGCACCAGAGGGACAGGCTCCTACAATGAGCAGTTCTTC,CASTRGTGSYNEQFF
-,TRBJ2-1,TRBV19,TRBD2,TGTGCCAGTACCCCCCGTAAGCGGGGGCCCTACAATGAGCAGTTCTTC,CASTPRKRGPYNEQFF
-,TRBJ2-1,TRBV4-1,-,TGCGCCAGCAGCCCCAACTTCCGCTCCTACAATGAGCAGTTCTTC,CASSPNFRSYNEQFF
-,TRBJ2-1,TRBV7-7,TRBD2,TGTGCCAGCAGCTTAGCAGCGGGGGGTCTCAATGAGCAGTTCTTC,CASSLAAGGLNEQFF
-,TRBJ1-6,TRBV29-1,-,TGCAGCGTTAGACAAGAGGGAAATTCACCCCTCCACTTT,CSVRQEGNSPLHF
once,TRBJ2-3,TRBV25-1,TRBD2,TGTGCCAGCAGTGACAAGGTGACTAGCGGGGGCACAGATACGCAGTATTTT,CASSDKVTSGGTDTQYF
-,TRBJ1-6,TRBV27,-,TGTGCCAGCAGTTTAAGTGTGGAGCCGTACTATAATTCACCCCTCCACTTT,CASSLSVEPYYNSPLHF
-,TRBJ1-1,TRBV2,TRBD1,TGTGCCAGCAGTGGAACAGGGGTCCGGAACACTGAAGCTTTCTTT,CASSGTGVRNTEAFF
-,TRBJ2-2,TRBV5-1,-,TGCGCCAGCAAGGACTCAGGCCCCGGGGAGCTGTTTTTT,CASKDSGPGELFF
-,TRBJ2-7,TRBV24-1,TRBD2,TGTGCCACCGGGAGGGGCTCCGAGCAGTACTTC,CATGRGSEQYF
-,TRBJ2-1,TRBV6-1,TRBD1,TGTGCCAGCAGTGACAGGGGGCGAAAGTACAATGAGCAGTTCTTC,CASSDRGRKYNEQFF
-,TRBJ1-1,TRBV3-1/TRBV3-2,-,TGTGCCAGCAGCCAGACAGGGAACACTGAAGCTTTCTTT,CASSQTGNTEAFF
once,TRBJ1-6,TRBV2,TRBD1,TGTGCCAGCAGACACAGGGGTGTCAATAATTCACCCCTCCACTTT,CASRHRGVNNSPLHF
-,TRBJ2-2,TRBV12-3/TRBV12-4,-,TGTGCCAGCAGTGGGGGGGCCGTCGGGGAGCTGTTTTTT,CASSGGAVGELFF
-,TRBJ2-7,TRBV10-3,-,TGTGCCATCAGTGATCGACAGGTTAGCTCCTACGAGCAGTACTTC,CAISDRQVSSYEQYF
-,TRBJ2-5,TRBV29-1,-,TGCAGCGTCCCGACGGGTTACCAAGAGACCCAGTACTTC,CSVPTGYQETQYF
once,TRBJ1-2,TRBV3-1/TRBV3-2,-,TGTGCCAGCATCGAAGGACCGGGACAACGCAACTATGGCTACACCTTC,CASIEGPGQRNYGYTF
-,TRBJ2-3,TRBV5-1,-,TGCGCCAGCAGCTTGGCCGCAGGTGGAGATACGCAGTATTTT,CASSLAAGGDTQYF
once,TRBJ1-5,TRBV6-6,TRBD1,TGTGCCAGCAGTTACTCGGGGGACAGGGGCAATCAGCCCCAGCATTTT,CASSYSGDRGNQPQHF
-,TRBJ1-2,TRBV15,TRBD1,TGTGCCACCAGCAGAGAACGGGACAGCTTTTACTATGGCTACACCTTC,CATSRERDSFYYGYTF
-,TRBJ2-7,TRBV4-1,TRBD2,TGCGCCAGCAGCCAAGATCTAGCGGGGGTATCCTACGAGCAGTACTTC,CASSQDLAGVSYEQYF
-,TRBJ2-6,TRBV10-3,-,TGTGCCATCCCGGACGGACACTCTGGGGCCAACGTCCTGACTTTC,CAIPDGHSGANVLTF
-,TRBJ2-6,TRBV18,-,TGTGCCAGCTCAGGCCGTCCGGGCTCTGGGGCCAACGTCCTGACTTTC,CASSGRPGSGANVLTF
-,TRBJ2-5,TRBV5-1,TRBD1,TGCGCCAGCAGGGACAGGGGAATTGTGGAGACCCAGTACTTC,CASRDRGIVETQYF
-,TRBJ2-7,TRBV19,TRBD1,TGTGCCAGTAGCCACGACAGGGGCAGGTACGAGCAGTACTTC,CASSHDRGRYEQYF
-,TRBJ2-2,TRBV5-5,-,TGTGCCAGCAGCTTCTTTGGGACTGCCTCGTCCGGGGAGCTGTTTTTT,CASSFFGTASSGELFF
-,TRBJ1-1,TRBV27,-,TGTGCCAGCAGTTTCGGGGGGATCACTGAAGCTTTCTTT,CASSFGGITEAFF
-,TRBJ1-5,TRBV5-1,-,TGCGCCAGCAGCTTGGAAGCCAATCAGCCCCAGCATTTT,CASSLEANQPQHF
-,TRBJ1-5,TRBV28,-,TGTGCCAGCAGTAGAGGCCTCAATCAGCCCCAGCATTTT,CASSRGLNQPQHF
-,TRBJ2-7,TRBV4-2,TRBD2,TGTGCCAGCAGCCAAGCGGGTGGGAGGGACGAGCAGTACTTC,CASSQAGGRDEQYF
-,TRBJ1-3,TRBV30,TRBD1,TGTGCCTGGGCGGGACAGAGAAACACCATATATTTT,CAWAGQRNTIYF
-,TRBJ1-5,TRBV30,TRBD1,TGTGCCTGGAGTCGGGGACAGGGGGCACAGCCCCAGCATTTT,CAWSRGQGAQPQHF
-,TRBJ2-7,TRBV4-1,TRBD1,TGCGCCAGCAGCCGGGGACAGACCTACGAGCAGTACTTC,CASSRGQTYEQYF
-,TRBJ2-7,TRBV4-1,-,TGCGCCAGCAGCCAAGGTGCGCGGCCTGAGGGAGAGCAGTACTTC,CASSQGARPEGEQYF
-,TRBJ1-1,TRBV12-5,TRBD1,TGTGCTAGTGCCAAACGACAGGGCACTGAAGCTTTCTTT,CASAKRQGTEAFF
-,TRBJ2-5,TRBV7-3,TRBD1,TGTGCCAGCAGCCCACGGGCAGGGGGGACCCAGTACTTC,CASSPRAGGTQYF
-,TRBJ2-1,TRBV15,TRBD2,TGTGCCACCAGCAGTAAGAAGCGGGGGGGAAGCAATGAGCAGTTCTTC,CATSSKKRGGSNEQFF
-,TRBJ1-1,TRBV30,TRBD1,TGTGCCGGCGGACAGGGAGGCGAAGCTTTCTTT,CAGGQGGEAFF
-,TRBJ1-2,TRBV10-3,TRBD1,TGTGCCATCGGATCACAGGGGGCCGGCTATGGCTACACCTTC,CAIGSQGAGYGYTF
-,TRBJ2-2,TRBV29-1,-,TGCAGCTGTGACAAGAACACCGGGGAGCTGTTTTTT,CSCDKNTGELFF
-,TRBJ2-7,TRBV29-1,TRBD1,TGCAGCGTTGAAAGAGGACAGGGCCAGGACGAGCAGTACTTC,CSVERGQGQDEQYF
-,TRBJ2-5,TRBV2,TRBD1,TGTGCCAGCAGATCGGGACAGGGAAAGACCCAGTACTTC,CASRSGQGKTQYF
once,TRBJ1-5,TRBV28,-,TGTGCCAGCAGGCCCGGCGGCCTGAGCAATCAGCCCCAGCATTTT,CASRPGGLSNQPQHF
-,TRBJ2-2,TRBV9,TRBD1,TGTGCCAGCAGCGCGACAGGGACGGGCACCGGGGAGCTGTTTTTT,CASSATGTGTGELFF
-,TRBJ1-6,TRBV6-6,TRBD1,TGTGCCAGCAGTTACTCGGGACAGGTCACGGCCCTCCACTTT,CASSYSGQVTALHF
-,TRBJ1-4,TRBV18,-,TGTGCCAGCTCACCACCGCGGGCGGCGGGAGAAAAACTGTTTTTT,CASSPPRAAGEKLFF
few,TRBJ1-2,TRBV2,TRBD1,TGTGCCAGCAGTGAAGTATCCCAGGGGGCGAACTATGGCTACACCTTC,CASSEVSQGANYGYTF
-,TRBJ2-3,TRBV3-1/TRBV3-2,TRBD2,TGTGCCAGCAGCCAAGGCCCGACGGGAGGGACGCAGTATTTT,CASSQGPTGGTQYF
-,TRBJ1-1,TRBV9,TRBD1,TGTGCCAGCAGCCCCGACAGGGGAAGTTGGAACACTGAAGCTTTCTTT,CASSPDRGSWNTEAFF
-,TRBJ1-6,TRBV5-4,-,TGTGCCAGCAGATCCATGCGGGGAAATAATAATTCACCCCTCCACTTT,CASRSMRGNNNSPLHF
many,TRBJ2-3,TRBV2,TRBD2,TGTGCCAGCAGTGGCGGACTAGCGGGGGTAGATACGCAGTATTTT,CASSGGLAGVDTQYF
-,TRBJ2-7,TRBV3-1/TRBV3-2,TRBD1,TGTGCCAGCAGCGGGACAGGGGGCGTCGACGAGCAGTACTTC,CASSGTGGVDEQYF